This paragraph reports one TCR beta chain. Deletions cut 0 bases from V and 3 bases from J, with 8 bases between. Germline-derived CDR1 and CDR2 are MGHRA and YSYEKL. The CDR3 has 14 residues. TCRdb keeps only in-frame clones here, not all; method: immunoSEQ multiplex PCR. The sample has 65,000 to 80,000 clones, about 93% seen once. The data originate from a study of T cell changes during pregnancy in multiple sclerosis. This TCR came from a female donor with multiple sclerosis, enrolled in a pregnancy study. The chain combines TRBV4-1 with TRBJ1-1; no reliable D call. The source material was peripheral blood, sampled in the first trimester of pregnancy. CDR3 loop: CASSQEATYTEAFF. The CDR3 DNA reads as TGCGCCAGCAGCCAAGAAGCCACTTACACTGAAGCTTTCTTT.